Presented here are 2 T cell receptor beta chains from one specimen sequenced in a study of blood T cell repertoires in COVID-19. Repertoires were generated with immunoSEQ multiplex PCR, while TCRdb's copy carries only in-frame clones and drops some. Counted here are around 330,000 clones, about 88% occurring once; the ten biggest clones make up 2% to 3%. Sequencing input: PBMCs or T cells enriched from blood (not recorded which). These receptors were collected from a man in his sixties who had recovered from COVID-19.

The chain combines TRBV12-3 or TRBV12-4 with TRBJ1-2, with D unresolved. There are 12 residues in the CDR3. V was clipped by 0 bases and J by 5 bases, with 4 bases between them. This CDR3 reads CASSLATYGYTF. In nucleotides, the CDR3 is TGTGCCAGCAGTTTAGCAACATATGGCTACACCTTC.

This clone is a singleton in its sample. The chain is built from TRBV12-5 and TRBJ2-6, with 7 bases identical to TRBD1. This CDR3 is built from 15 residues. The trim removed 6 bases at V and 0 bases at J, leaving 2 bases unmatched. The germline V gene encodes CDR1 LGHNT and CDR2 FRNRAP. CDR3 loop: CASGSGGSGANVLTF. In DNA form, the CDR3 reads TGTGCTAGTGGATCAGGGGGCTCTGGGGCCAACGTCCTGACTTTC.